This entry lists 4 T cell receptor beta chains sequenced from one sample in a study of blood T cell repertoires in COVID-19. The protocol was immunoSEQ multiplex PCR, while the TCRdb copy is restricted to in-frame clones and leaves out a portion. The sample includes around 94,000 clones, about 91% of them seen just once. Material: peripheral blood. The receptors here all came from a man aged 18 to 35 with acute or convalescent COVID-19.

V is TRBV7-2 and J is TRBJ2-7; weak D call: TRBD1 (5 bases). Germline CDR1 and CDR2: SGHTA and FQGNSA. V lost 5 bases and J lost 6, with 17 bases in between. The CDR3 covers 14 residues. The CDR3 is CASSLHQTASEQYF. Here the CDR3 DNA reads TGTGCCAGCAGCCTCCACCAGACAGCTTCCGAGCAGTACTTC.

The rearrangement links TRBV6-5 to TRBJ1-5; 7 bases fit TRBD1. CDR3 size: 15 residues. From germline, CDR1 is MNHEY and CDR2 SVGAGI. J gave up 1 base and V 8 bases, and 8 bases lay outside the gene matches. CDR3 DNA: TGTGCCAGCGTCTCGACAGGGTCGAGCAATCAGCCCCAGCATTTT. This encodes CASVSTGSSNQPQHF.

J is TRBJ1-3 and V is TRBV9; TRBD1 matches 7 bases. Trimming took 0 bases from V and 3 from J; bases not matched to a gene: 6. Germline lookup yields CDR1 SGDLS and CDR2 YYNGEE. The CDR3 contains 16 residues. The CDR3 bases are TGTGCCAGCAGCGTAGAACCGGGACAGAATGGAAACACCATATATTTT. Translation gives CASSVEPGQNGNTIYF.

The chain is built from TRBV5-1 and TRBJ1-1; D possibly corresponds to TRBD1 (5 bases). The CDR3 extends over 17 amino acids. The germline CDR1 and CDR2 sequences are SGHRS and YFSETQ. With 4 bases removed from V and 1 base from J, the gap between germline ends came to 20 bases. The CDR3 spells CASSLIYSTEKNTEAFF. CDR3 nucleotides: TGCGCCAGCAGCCTAATTTACTCGACAGAAAAGAACACTGAAGCTTTCTTT.